This T cell receptor beta chain was recorded in a study of cytomegalovirus exposure and HLA in healthy donors. Study conclusions and caveats: It was taken for granted in presence/absence analyses that sequencing depth across donors was roughly uniform. In a later analysis, V- and J-gene trimming of beta chains associated with a DCLRE1C missense variant, replicated independently. A later analysis found common viral pathogens apparently linked to several of the most significant clusters.

Healthy individuals who donated bone marrow served as the donors. The CDR3 runs 16 residues. Germline V gene lookup returns CDR1 SEHNR and CDR2 FQNEAQ (reference sequence). V shed 3 bases, J shed 5 bases, and the junction held 12 bases outside the gene matches. Use of 60 Vbeta and 13 Jbeta primers characterized the PCR. The table came from immunoSEQ multiplex PCR; TCRdb's copy has only in-frame clones and leaves some out. The data show 140,000 to 150,000 clones, approximately 81% seen once. Concerning this clone: Its target is unknown.

Sequenced sample: PBMCs. This clonotype was sampled from a boy younger than 10 in good health and CMV-seronegative. The V and J genes are TRBV7-9 and TRBJ1-1; 7 positions match TRBD1. The CDR3 sequence: CASSLEVTGHGTEAFF. The CDR3 coding sequence is TGTGCCAGCAGCTTGGAAGTGACAGGGCATGGGACTGAAGCTTTCTTT.